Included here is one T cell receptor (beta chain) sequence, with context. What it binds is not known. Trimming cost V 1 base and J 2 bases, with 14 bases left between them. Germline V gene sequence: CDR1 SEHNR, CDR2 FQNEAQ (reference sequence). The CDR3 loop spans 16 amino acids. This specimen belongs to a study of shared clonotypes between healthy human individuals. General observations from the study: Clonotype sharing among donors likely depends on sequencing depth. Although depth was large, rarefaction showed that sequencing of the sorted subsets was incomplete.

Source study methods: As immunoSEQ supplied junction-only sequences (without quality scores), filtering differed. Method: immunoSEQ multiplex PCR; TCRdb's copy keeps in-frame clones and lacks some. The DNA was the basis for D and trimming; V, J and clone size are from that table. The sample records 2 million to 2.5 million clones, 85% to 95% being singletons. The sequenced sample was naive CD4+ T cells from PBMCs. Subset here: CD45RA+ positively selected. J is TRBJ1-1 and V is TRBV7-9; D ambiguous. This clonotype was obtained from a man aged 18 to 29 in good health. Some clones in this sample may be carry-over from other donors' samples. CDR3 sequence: CASSLGRTKSNTEAFF. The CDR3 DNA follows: TGTGCCAGCAGCTTAGGGCGGACCAAGTCAAACACTGAAGCTTTCTTT.